Following are 23 T cell receptor beta chains from one sample sequenced in a study of shared clonotypes between healthy human individuals (TCRdb year 2020). Receptors were amplified or captured by the immunoSEQ multiplex PCR assay. Entries here come from immuneACCESS through TCRdb and include only in-frame sequences with V and J called. Some clones fail to appear in such tables; in the studies checked, an unresolved V gene covers under half of the shortfall, and the cause of the remainder is unknown. In this sample the table shows about 1,800,000 clones, about 95% of which occur a single time. 1% to 1.5% of the sample lies in the top ten. CD8 naive samples were CD45RO-negative cells positively selected for CCR7, giving a CD45RA+CCR7+ population that excluded TemRA cells. Sequences were obtained from naive CD8+ T cells sorted from blood. The cell subset or site label here, explained by the study, means: CD45RA+CCR7+. The receptors stem from a man aged 18 to 35 in good health.

The V gene is TRBV15, the J gene TRBJ1-1; D perhaps matches TRBD1 (5 bases). CDR1 LNHNV and CDR2 YYDKDF come from the germline V gene (reference sequence). V was shortened by 4 bases and J by 5 bases, with 14 bases between the two germline ends. The CDR3 loop spans 14 amino acids. The CDR3 region is CATSISSGGTEAFF. DNA of the CDR3: TGTGCCACCAGCATCTCCTCCGGGGGGACTGAAGCTTTCTTT.

The J gene is TRBJ2-3, the V gene TRBV11-1; 9 bases line up with TRBD2. Germline V gives CDR1 SGHAT, CDR2 FQDESV (reference sequence). This CDR3 has 16 residues. Unmatched junction bases numbered 8, after V lost 2 bases and J lost 5 bases. The CDR3: CASSLWLAGSQDTQYF. The DNA for the CDR3 is TGTGCCAGCAGCTTATGGCTAGCGGGGTCCCAAGATACGCAGTATTTT.

This rearrangement joins TRBV13 to TRBJ1-5; D unresolved. Germline values: CDR1 PRHDT, CDR2 FYEKMQ (reference sequence). V shed 2 bases and J shed 0 bases, with 5 bases lying between them. This CDR3 is 14 amino acids long. The DNA for the CDR3 is TGTGCCAGCAGCTTATTCAGTAGCAATCAGCCCCAGCATTTT. Translating gives CASSLFSSNQPQHF.

The chain is built from TRBV4-1 and TRBJ2-2, with D uncertain. Germline-derived CDR1 and CDR2 are MGHRA and YSYEKL. V lost 3 bases and J 4 bases, leaving 9 bases between the germline ends. The CDR3 has 14 residues. The CDR3 sequence is CASSQMERTGELFF. As DNA, the CDR3 is TGCGCCAGCAGCCAGATGGAGCGCACCGGGGAGCTGTTTTTT.

The rearrangement uses TRBV2 and TRBJ2-7; TRBD1 might be the D (6 bases). The CDR3 sequence is 13 residues long. Germline assignment: CDR1 SNHLY and CDR2 FYNNEI. V was cut by 9 bases and J by 1 base, with 13 bases left in between. This CDR3 is CARSDRPSYEQYF. CDR3 DNA: TGTGCCAGGAGCGACAGGCCATCCTACGAGCAGTACTTC.

The chain is built from TRBV9 and TRBJ2-1; D tentatively reads TRBD1 or TRBD2 (5 bases each). CDR1 is SGDLS and CDR2 is YYNGEE in the germline V gene. V was shortened by 6 bases and J by 8 bases, with 15 bases between the two germline ends. The CDR3 has 13 residues. CDR3 in amino acids: CASTSVRGHEQFF. CDR3 sequence (DNA): TGTGCCAGCACCAGCGTGAGGGGCCATGAGCAGTTCTTC. Drawing the rest from reference TRBV9 and TRBJ2-1, the complete variable domain is DSGVTQTPKHLITATGQRVTLRCSPRSGDLSVYWYQQSLDQGLQFLIQYYNGEERAKGNILERFSAQQFPDLHSELNLSSLELGDSALYFCASTSVRGHEQFFGPGTRLTVL.

The chain uses TRBV5-5 and TRBJ2-1; 8 bases agree with TRBD2. The CDR3 is 16 amino acids. The germline V gene encodes CDR1 SGHKS and CDR2 YYEKEE (reference sequence). V trimming: 7 bases; J trimming: 3 bases; junction bases outside the gene matches: 12. The CDR3 protein is CASREWMGTSYNEQFF. The CDR3 region has the DNA TGTGCCAGCCGAGAATGGATGGGGACTAGCTACAATGAGCAGTTCTTC.

The V gene is TRBV5-8, the J gene TRBJ2-2; possibly TRBD1 or TRBD2 for D (6 bases each). With 0 bases removed from V and 3 bases from J, the gap between germline ends came to 9 bases. The CDR3 consists of 15 residues. Germline V gene data show CDR1 as SGHTS and CDR2 as YDEGEE. The CDR3 nucleotides read TGTGCCAGCAGCTTGGGGGGGGCCTACACCGGGGAGCTGTTTTTT. As protein: CASSLGGAYTGELFF.

CDR3 sequence reads: CASSLTGQNTEAFF. For the CDR3, the DNA is TGTGCCAGCAGTCTTACTGGACAGAACACTGAAGCTTTCTTT. The genes are TRBV28 and TRBJ1-1; possibly TRBD1 for D (5 bases). Germline CDR1 and CDR2: MDHEN and SYDVKM. This CDR3 comprises 14 residues. V lost 5 bases and J 1 base, leaving 11 bases between the germline ends.

This chain uses TRBV7-9 with TRBJ1-6, with a possible D match to TRBD1 (5 bases). The V gene lost 2 bases and the J gene lost 3 bases, with 11 bases spanning the gap. Germline CDR1 SEHNR, CDR2 FQNEAQ (reference sequence). The CDR3 covers 16 residues. The chain's CDR3 is CASSLPEDSYNSPLHF. The CDR3 coding sequence is TGTGCCAGCAGCTTACCTGAAGACAGCTATAATTCACCCCTCCACTTT.

This clone was seen just once. The chain is built from TRBV13 and TRBJ1-1; 12 nucleotides agree with TRBD1. Germline CDR1 and CDR2: PRHDT and FYEKMQ (reference sequence). V lost 0 bases and J lost 0; bases outside the gene matches: 8. The CDR3 length is 19 residues. The CDR3 DNA reads as TGTGCCAGCAGCTTAGGGGCCGGGACAGGGGGCATGATGAACACTGAAGCTTTCTTT. Encoded protein: CASSLGAGTGGMMNTEAFF. The variable domain in full, with the rest retrieved from reference TRBV13 and TRBJ1-1, is AAGVIQSPRHLIKEKRETATLKCYPIPRHDTVYWYQQGPGQDPQFLISFYEKMQSDKGSIPDRFSAQQFSDYHSELNMSSLELGDSALYFCASSLGAGTGGMMNTEAFFGQGTRLTVV.

About this clone: Within the sample, other DNA sequences also encode this same CDR3. This chain uses TRBV28 with TRBJ2-1; D is unclear. Looked up from germline, CDR1 is MDHEN and CDR2 is SYDVKM. The CDR3 is 14 amino acids. Trimming took 5 bases from V and 0 from J, leaving 8 bases between them. CDR3 coding DNA: TGTGCCAGCAGTCTCCTGAGCTCCTACAATGAGCAGTTCTTC. The encoded protein is CASSLLSSYNEQFF.

This sequence joins TRBV5-3 and TRBJ1-6, with D hard to call. TRBV5-3 is identified as an open reading frame with a role that is uncertain. CDR3 length equals 17 residues. Trimming took off 4 bases at V and 0 bases at J, with 14 bases between the two ends. The CDR3 region is CARSGGPESSYNSPLHF. Here the CDR3 DNA reads TGTGCCAGAAGCGGTGGACCCGAGAGCTCCTATAATTCACCCCTCCACTTT.

In this sample, this clone turned up a few times. The same CDR3 is also encoded by other DNA sequences in this sample. The gene calls are TRBV5-1 and TRBJ2-2; D ambiguous. The CDR3 has 11 residues. CDR1 SGHRS and CDR2 YFSETQ come from the germline V gene. Trimming removed 2 bases from V and 5 bases from J, with 1 base in between. CDR3 DNA: TGCGCCAGCAGCTTTACCGGGGAGCTGTTTTTT. This codes for CASSFTGELFF.

The chain recombines TRBV9 with TRBJ2-2; TRBD1 might be the D (5 bases). Germline-derived CDR1 and CDR2 are SGDLS and YYNGEE. V lost 5 bases to trimming and J lost 2 bases, with 16 bases between them. The CDR3 loop spans 16 amino acids. CDR3 sequence (DNA): TGTGCCAGCAGGGACACTCTGGGGCTCAACACCGGGGAGCTGTTTTTT. Its translation: CASRDTLGLNTGELFF.

The chain carries TRBV4-1 and TRBJ2-7; D may match TRBD1 or TRBD2 (5 bases each). CDR3 length: 14 residues. V was pared by 1 base and J by 6 bases, with 13 bases between. Germline V gene data show CDR1 as MGHRA and CDR2 as YSYEKL. The CDR3: CASSQVDGTVEQYF. The CDR3 DNA reads as TGCGCCAGCAGCCAAGTCGATGGGACGGTCGAGCAGTACTTC.

The rearrangement uses TRBV4-1 and TRBJ2-7; 7 bases agree with TRBD2. J was trimmed by 4 bases and V by 0 bases; bases with no gene match: 6. From germline, CDR1 is MGHRA and CDR2 YSYEKL. The CDR3 runs to 15 residues. The CDR3 region is CASSQDRGVWYEQYF. The CDR3 nucleotides read TGCGCCAGCAGCCAAGATCGGGGGGTCTGGTACGAGCAGTACTTC.

The rearrangement joins TRBV10-3 to TRBJ1-2; D remains unclear. V was cut by 3 bases and J by 5 bases, with 19 bases left in between. This CDR3 has 16 amino acids. Germline V lookup: CDR1 ENHRY, CDR2 SYGVKD. The CDR3 coding sequence is TGTGCCATCAGTGAAAGAGACACTACCTCTTTGTATGGCTACACCTTC. This sequence encodes CAISERDTTSLYGYTF.

The chain is built from TRBV9 and TRBJ1-1; 9 nucleotides line up with TRBD1. V lost 8 bases and J lost 7; bases outside the gene matches: 15. The CDR3 length is 15 residues. Germline V CDR1 and CDR2: SGDLS, YYNGEE. CDR3 loop: CARCPGTGFRGEAFF. DNA of the CDR3: TGTGCCAGATGTCCCGGGACAGGGTTTCGGGGTGAAGCTTTCTTT.

The V and J genes are TRBV13 and TRBJ2-3; D is unresolved. The CDR3 spans 14 residues. CDR1 and CDR2 (germline): PRHDT, FYEKMQ (reference sequence). The V end lost 0 bases, the J end lost 2 bases, and 6 bases lay between the germline ends. CDR3 loop: CASSLGTDTDTQYF. The CDR3 nucleotides are TGTGCCAGCAGCTTAGGAACGGACACAGATACGCAGTATTTT.

This chain uses TRBV13 with TRBJ2-1, with 7 nucleotides matching TRBD1. Germline V gives CDR1 PRHDT, CDR2 FYEKMQ (reference sequence). Losses at the gene ends were 4 bases for V and 7 bases for J; bases not matched to a gene: 4. This CDR3 comprises 13 residues. The CDR3 is CASSSVDRNEQFF. The CDR3 DNA is TGTGCCAGCAGCTCCGTGGACAGGAATGAGCAGTTCTTC.

This rearrangement joins TRBV5-8 to TRBJ2-1, with 11 nucleotides matching TRBD2. The CDR3 covers 15 residues. Trimming cost V 3 bases and J 4 bases; bases outside gene matches: 3. The germline V gene has CDR1 SGHTS and CDR2 YDEGEE. This chain's CDR3 is CASSSGLAAYNEQFF. DNA for the CDR3: TGTGCCAGCAGCTCGGGACTAGCGGCTTACAATGAGCAGTTCTTC.

Here the CDR3 reads CASSLLSRTGRGDTEAFF. The DNA of the CDR3 is TGCGCCAGCAGCCTCCTTTCTCGGACAGGGAGGGGGGACACTGAAGCTTTCTTT. This chain links TRBV4-1 with TRBJ1-1; 8 positions match TRBD1. The trim removed 4 bases at V and 3 bases at J, leaving 16 bases unmatched. The CDR3 extends over 18 amino acids. CDR1 and CDR2 (germline): MGHRA, YSYEKL.